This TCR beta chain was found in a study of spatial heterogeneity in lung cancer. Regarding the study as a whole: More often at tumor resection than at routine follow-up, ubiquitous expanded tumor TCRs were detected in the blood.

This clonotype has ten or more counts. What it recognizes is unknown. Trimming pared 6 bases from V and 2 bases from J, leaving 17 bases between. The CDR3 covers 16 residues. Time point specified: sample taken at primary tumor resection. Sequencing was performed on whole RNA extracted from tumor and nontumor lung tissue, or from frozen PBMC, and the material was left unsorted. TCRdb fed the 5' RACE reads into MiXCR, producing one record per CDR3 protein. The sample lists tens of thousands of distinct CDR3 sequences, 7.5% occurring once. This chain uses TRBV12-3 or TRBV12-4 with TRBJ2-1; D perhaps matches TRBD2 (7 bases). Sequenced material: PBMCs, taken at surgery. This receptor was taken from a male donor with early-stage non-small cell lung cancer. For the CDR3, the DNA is TGTGCCAGCAGACCCTGGGACGGGGGGCCCTACAATGAGCAGTTCTTC. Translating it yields CASRPWDGGPYNEQFF.